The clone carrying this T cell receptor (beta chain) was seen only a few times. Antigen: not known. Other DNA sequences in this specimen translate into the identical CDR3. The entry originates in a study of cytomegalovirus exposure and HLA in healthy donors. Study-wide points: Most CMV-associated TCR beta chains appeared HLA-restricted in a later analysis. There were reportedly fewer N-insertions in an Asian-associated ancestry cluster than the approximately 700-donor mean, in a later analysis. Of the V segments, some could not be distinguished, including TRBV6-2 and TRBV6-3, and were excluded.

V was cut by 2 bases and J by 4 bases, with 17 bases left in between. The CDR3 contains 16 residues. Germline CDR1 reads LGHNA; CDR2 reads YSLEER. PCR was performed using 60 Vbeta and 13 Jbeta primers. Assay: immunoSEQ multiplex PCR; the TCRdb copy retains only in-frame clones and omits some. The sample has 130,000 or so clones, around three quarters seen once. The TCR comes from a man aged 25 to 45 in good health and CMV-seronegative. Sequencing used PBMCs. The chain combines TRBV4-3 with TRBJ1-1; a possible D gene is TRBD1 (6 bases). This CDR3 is CASSQSFRGWGTEAFF. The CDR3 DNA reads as TGCGCCAGCAGCCAATCTTTCAGGGGCTGGGGCACTGAAGCTTTCTTT.